This T cell receptor (beta chain) is drawn from a study of blood T cell repertoires in COVID-19 (dated by TCRdb to about 2020). For the study in its entirety: Samples covering the acute and convalescent phases of COVID-19 were provided by collaborators in the United States, Italy and Spain. Subjects who had been exposed to COVID-19, were actively infected with it, or had recovered from it provided the deeply sampled blood TCRbeta repertoires that made up the dataset. The sample metadata nearly always contained a de-identified subject ID, COVID-19 status, age in years and sex. Where HLA class I and class II types were available, the types were taken from metadata supplied by the sample provider, not from assay-based typing. The material from the prospective study consisted of cDNA or gDNA derived from T cells, B-cell-depleted T cells, or PBMCs. The samples were drawn from the first 160 participants of the ongoing ImmuneRACE study and from 1,254 subjects provided by 6 global collaborators. A freely available public database, intended as a resource for researchers studying the immune response to SARS-CoV-2, is where the repertoires were released.

Trimming costs V 6 bases and J 10 bases, and their ends lie 16 bases apart. Including the terminal cysteine and phenylalanine, the CDR3 comprises 13 residues. Only the CDR3 DNA stays, 39 bases, in frame from base 1. CDR1 and CDR2 are read off the germline V gene as SNHLY and FYNNEI. The immunoSEQ Assay, a bias-controlled multiplex PCR, was used to amplify TCRbeta CDR3 regions from genomic DNA. The paper's data handling went like this. The number of nucleated cells in each sample was estimated from the amplification of reference gene primers within the assay. To quantify the absolute abundance of each unique TCRbeta CDR3 rearrangement, sequence reads were collapsed and filtered. For each sample, productive Simpson clonality was calculated by taking the square root of Simpson's diversity index across productive rearrangements. As stored in TCRdb, this immuneACCESS dataset retains in-frame rearrangements with V and J assigned. A fraction of the clones does not appear; measured against another copy, unresolved V genes explain less than half of the discrepancy, and the remainder lacks a known reason. V, J and clone size reflect that table, while D and trimming were determined from the DNA. Here the sample has about 30,000 clones; around nine tenths occur a single time. The ten largest clones represent more than 10% of the sample.

Collaborating institutions collected whole blood in K2EDTA tubes following their own protocols. For TCRbeta analysis, collaborator samples were shipped as frozen whole blood, as isolated PBMCs, or as DNA extracted from either sample type. What the research found in general, with its limitations: The quantity of clinical and demographic metadata differed by source and by participant and was supplied without curation.

Of note for this clone: The antigen this receptor binds is unknown. There are no base qualities to consult, and no much larger clone falls within one base.

Sequencing used peripheral blood. This receptor was identified in a human donor in a cohort sampled during active COVID-19. The donor label of this sample is uncertain. The sequence joins TRBV2 to TRBJ2-1; a weak D assignment points to TRBD2 (5 bases agree). The CDR3 reads as follows: CASSLTNSVEQFF. The nucleotide sequence is given as TGTGCCAGCAGCCTGACCAATAGCGTCGAGCAGTTCTTC.